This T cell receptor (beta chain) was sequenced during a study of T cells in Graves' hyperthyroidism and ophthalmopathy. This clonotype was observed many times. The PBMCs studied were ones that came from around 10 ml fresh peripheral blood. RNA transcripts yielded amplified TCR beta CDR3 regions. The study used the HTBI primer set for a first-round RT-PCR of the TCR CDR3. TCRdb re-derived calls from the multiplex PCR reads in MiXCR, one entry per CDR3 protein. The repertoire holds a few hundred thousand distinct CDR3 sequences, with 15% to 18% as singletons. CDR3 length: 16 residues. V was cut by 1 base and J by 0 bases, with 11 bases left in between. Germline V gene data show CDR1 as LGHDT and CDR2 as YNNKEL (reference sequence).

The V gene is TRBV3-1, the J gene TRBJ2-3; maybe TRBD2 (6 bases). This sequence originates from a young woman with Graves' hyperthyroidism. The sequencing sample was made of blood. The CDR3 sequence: CASSQGPGASTDTQYF. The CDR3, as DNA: TGTGCCAGCAGCCAAGGACCGGGAGCAAGCACAGATACGCAGTATTTT.